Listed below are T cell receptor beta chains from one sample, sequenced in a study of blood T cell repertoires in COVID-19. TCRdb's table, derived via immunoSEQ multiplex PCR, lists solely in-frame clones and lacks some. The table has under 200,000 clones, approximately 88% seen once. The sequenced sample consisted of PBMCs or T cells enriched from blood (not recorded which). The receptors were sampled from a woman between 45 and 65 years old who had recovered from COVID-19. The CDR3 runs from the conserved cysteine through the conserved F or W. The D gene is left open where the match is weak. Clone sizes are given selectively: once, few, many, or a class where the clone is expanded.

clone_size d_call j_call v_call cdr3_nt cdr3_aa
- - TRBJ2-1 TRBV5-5 TGTGCCAGCAGCACCGCGCGTCATGAGCAGTTCTTC CASSTARHEQFF
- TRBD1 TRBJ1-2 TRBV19 TGTGCCAGTCGTCCCCCGGACAGGAATAACTATGGCTACACCTTC CASRPPDRNNYGYTF
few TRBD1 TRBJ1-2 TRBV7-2 TGTGCCAGCAGCCCCTCCTCGGACAGGATGATCTATGGCTACACCTTC CASSPSSDRMIYGYTF
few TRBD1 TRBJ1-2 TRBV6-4 TGTGCCAGCAGCACCGCCCCGGACAGGGCTGACGGCTACACCTTC CASSTAPDRADGYTF
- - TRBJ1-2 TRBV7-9 TGTGCCAGCAGCTTAGATAGCTATGGCTACACCTTC CASSLDSYGYTF
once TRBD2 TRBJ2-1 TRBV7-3 TGTGCCAGCAGCCCGAGGACTAGCGGGGGTAATGAGCAGTTCTTC CASSPRTSGGNEQFF
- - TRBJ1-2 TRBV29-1 TGCAGCGTTGAAGATCCGGGGGGAACGGCCTATGGCTACACCTTC CSVEDPGGTAYGYTF
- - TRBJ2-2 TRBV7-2 TGTGCCAGCTCGGGGTTTATGAACACCGGGGAGCTGTTTTTT CASSGFMNTGELFF
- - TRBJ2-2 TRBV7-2 TGTGCCAGCAGCCTACGACAGCCCCCGAACACCGGGGAGCTGTTTTTT CASSLRQPPNTGELFF
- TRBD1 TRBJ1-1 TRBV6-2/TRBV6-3 TGTGCCAGCAGTTACACGCGGGACAGGAGCACTGAAGCTTTCTTT CASSYTRDRSTEAFF
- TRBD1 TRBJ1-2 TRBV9 TGTGCCAGCAGCGCCTTTTCCGGGACAGCTGATGGCTACACCTTC CASSAFSGTADGYTF
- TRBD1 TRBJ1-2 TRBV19 TGTGCCAGTAGAAGGGAGGAAAGGGGGCTTGGCTACACCTTC CASRREERGLGYTF
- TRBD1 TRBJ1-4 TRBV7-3 TGTGCCAGCAGATTGGACAGGCCTGCAACTAATGAAAAACTGTTTTTT CASRLDRPATNEKLFF
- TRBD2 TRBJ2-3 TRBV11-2 TGTGCCAGCAGCTTAGGGGTAGGCGGGGGGGCCGTAGATACGCAGTATTTT CASSLGVGGGAVDTQYF
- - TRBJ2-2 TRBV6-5 TGTGCCAGCAGTTACTTCCCCGCCGGGGAGCTGTTTTTT CASSYFPAGELFF
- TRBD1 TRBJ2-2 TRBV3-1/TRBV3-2 TGTGCCAGCGGAAGACAGGGGGCCGGGGAGCTGTTTTTT CASGRQGAGELFF
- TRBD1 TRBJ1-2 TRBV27 TGTGCCAGCAGTTCTTCAGGGGGCGGAAATGGCTACACCTTC CASSSSGGGNGYTF
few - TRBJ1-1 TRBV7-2 TGTGCCAGCAGCTTAGCGGGGGGGAGCACTGAAGCTTTCTTT CASSLAGGSTEAFF
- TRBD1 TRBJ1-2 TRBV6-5 TGTGCCAGCAGACCGGGACAGTCATATGGCTACACCTTC CASRPGQSYGYTF
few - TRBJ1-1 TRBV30 TGTGCCCGTCTCTCTAGGAGGGACACTGAAGCTTTCTTT CARLSRRDTEAFF
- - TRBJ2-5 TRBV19 TGTGCCAGTAGTATAGACGGGGGACAAGAGACCCAGTACTTC CASSIDGGQETQYF
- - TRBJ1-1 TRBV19 TGTGCCAGTAACTCCCGGGGGACCAACACTGAAGCTTTCTTT CASNSRGTNTEAFF
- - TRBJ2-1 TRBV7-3 TGTGCCAGCAGTTACGACCCCGACTCGACGAACTACAATGAGCAGTTCTTC CASSYDPDSTNYNEQFF
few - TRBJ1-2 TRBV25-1 TGTGCCAGCAGTGTAACAGGCTCCAAGGGCTACACCTTC CASSVTGSKGYTF
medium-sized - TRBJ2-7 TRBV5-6 TGTGCCAGTGGGACACCTCCTTACGAGCAGTACTTC CASGTPPYEQYF
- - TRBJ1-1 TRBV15 TGTGCCACCAGCAGAGATCGAGGGAAGAACACTGAAGCTTTCTTT CATSRDRGKNTEAFF
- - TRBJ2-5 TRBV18 TGTGCCAGCTCACCACCCGGGGGGCTCCAAGAGACCCAGTACTTC CASSPPGGLQETQYF
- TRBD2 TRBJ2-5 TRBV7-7 TGTGCTAGCAGCCGGACTAGCGGGAGCCGGGAGACCCAGTACTTC CASSRTSGSRETQYF
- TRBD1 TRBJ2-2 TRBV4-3 TGCGCCAGCAGCCAAGGACGCAGGGGGTACACCGGGGAGCTGTTTTTT CASSQGRRGYTGELFF
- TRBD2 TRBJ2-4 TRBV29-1 TGCAGCGTCTCTAGCGGAGACGCCAAAAACATTCAGTACTTC CSVSSGDAKNIQYF